This T cell receptor beta chain stems from a study of siplizumab effects on memory and regulatory T cells. Germline CDR1 is MDHEN and CDR2 is SYDVKM. Trimming pared 6 bases from V and 2 bases from J, leaving 8 bases between. The CDR3 is made up of 12 amino acids. The table came from immunoSEQ multiplex PCR; TCRdb's copy has only in-frame clones and leaves some out. The data hold about 100,000 clones, with about 94% observed a single time. This sequence joins TRBV28 and TRBJ2-7; weak D call: TRBD2 (5 bases). The sequenced sample consisted of non-Treg CD4+ T cells sorted from blood. The sequence derives from a human donor in good health. The chain's CDR3 is CASSLGAYEQYF. The CDR3 region has the DNA TGTGCCAGCAGCTTGGGAGCCTACGAGCAGTACTTC.